This T cell receptor beta chain was identified during a study of T cells in women clearing cervical HPV infection. The wider study: HLA type could not be excluded as a confounder.

About this clone itself: The read finishes 3 residues shy of the CDR3 end, and the germline J gene is used to complete it.

The germline V gene has CDR1 SEHNR and CDR2 FQNEAQ (reference sequence). J was trimmed by 2 bases and V by 4 bases; bases with no gene match: 4. The CDR3 spans 15 residues. Sequencing was performed with immunoSEQ multiplex PCR; in TCRdb, only in-frame clones are kept and a portion is missing. The listing records around 41,000 clones. Sequenced: blood buffy coat. This sequence originates from a woman between 18 and 70 years old with a cervical HPV16 infection that either progressed to CIN3+ or cleared (not recorded which). The rearrangement joins TRBV7-9 to TRBJ2-1; 8 bases match TRBD1. The CDR3 DNA, read in part, is TGTGCCAGCAGCTCGTGGACAGGGACCTACAATGAG. Its protein is CASSSWTGTYNE. The whole CDR3 sequence is CASSSWTGTYNEQFF.